The 2 T cell receptor beta chains reported below all come from one sample, sequenced in a study of cytomegalovirus exposure and HLA in healthy donors. Both 60 Vbeta primers and 13 Jbeta primers went into the PCR. Sequencing used immunoSEQ multiplex PCR; TCRdb keeps in-frame clones, though not all of them. The table lists fewer than 150,000 clones. Sequencing was done on a sample of PBMCs. Receptors originate from a man aged 35 to 55 in good health and CMV-seronegative.

The V and J genes are TRBV18 and TRBJ1-3; possibly TRBD1 for D (5 bases). The CDR3 sequence is 16 residues long. The germline V gene has CDR1 KGHSH and CDR2 LQKENI. Deletions cut 2 bases from V and 2 bases from J, with 13 bases between. The CDR3 nucleotides read TGTGCCAGCTCACCAGCTCGCGGGGCCGCTGGAAACACCATATATTTT. Protein product: CASSPARGAAGNTIYF. Combining the CDR3 with reference TRBV18 and TRBJ1-3 gives the whole variable domain NAGVMQNPRHLVRRRGQEARLRCSPMKGHSHVYWYRQLPEEGLKFMVYLQKENIIDESGMPKERFSAEFPKEGPSILRIQQVVRGDSAAYFCASSPARGAAGNTIYFGEGSWLTVV.

CDR3 bases: TGTGCCAGCAGCGCCTCAGACTACAATGAGCAGTTCTTC. Translation gives CASSASDYNEQFF. V is TRBV9 and J is TRBJ2-1; the D is unclear. The V gene's germline CDR1 is SGDLS and CDR2 YYNGEE. There are 13 residues in the CDR3. Trimming removed 3 bases from V and 3 bases from J, with 7 bases in between. Complete variable domain (other parts from reference TRBV9 and TRBJ2-1): DSGVTQTPKHLITATGQRVTLRCSPRSGDLSVYWYQQSLDQGLQFLIQYYNGEERAKGNILERFSAQQFPDLHSELNLSSLELGDSALYFCASSASDYNEQFFGPGTRLTVL.